Listed here are 15 T cell receptor beta chains from one sample, sequenced in a study of cytomegalovirus exposure and HLA in healthy donors. Amplification used 60 Vbeta primers and 13 Jbeta primers. Some clones are missing from TCRdb's copy, which holds only in-frame ones; the method was immunoSEQ multiplex PCR. Of more than 95,000 clones in the sample, about 80% were seen once. Sequenced input: PBMCs. The receptors originated from a man in his forties or fifties in good health and CMV-seropositive.

The V gene is TRBV7-6, the J gene TRBJ2-4, with TRBD2 as a possible D gene (5 bases). The length of the CDR3 is 15 residues. V was cut by 5 bases and J by 8 bases, with 19 bases left in between. Per the germline V gene, CDR1 is SGHVS and CDR2 is FNYEAQ. The CDR3 DNA reads as TGTGCCAGCAGCCGAGGCCGGGCTCCGAGGGACATTCAGTACTTC. It translates to CASSRGRAPRDIQYF.

In the case of this clone: The junction departs from the called germline gene at one end, perhaps through a read error. The chain employs TRBV7-7 and TRBJ2-1, with D possibly TRBD2 on 7 matching bases. CDR1 SSHAT and CDR2 FNYEAQ come from the germline V gene (reference sequence). The CDR3 has 15 amino acids. In nucleotides, the CDR3 is TGTGCTAGCAGCTTATCGGGGGGCATATACAATGAGCAGTTCTTC. Translating it yields CASSLSGGIYNEQFF.

This clone was counted a single time. V usage is TRBV11-3 and J usage is TRBJ2-5; D is uncertain. Germline-derived CDR1 and CDR2 are SGHNT and YENEEA. The V and J ends lost 3 bases and 5 bases respectively, with 4 bases between them. The CDR3 covers 11 residues. CDR3 bases: TGTGCCAGCAGCTTGACTGAGACCCAGTACTTC. Encoded protein: CASSLTETQYF.

This clone was found a few times. The rearrangement joins TRBV12-5 to TRBJ1-2, with D maybe TRBD1 (5 bases). The CDR3 consists of 14 residues. From germline, CDR1 is LGHNT and CDR2 FRNRAP. The germline V and J ends were trimmed by 1 base and 4 bases, with 10 bases remaining between them. The CDR3 sequence: CASGLDAGFYGYTF. The DNA of the CDR3 is TGTGCTAGTGGTTTGGACGCAGGGTTCTATGGCTACACCTTC.

The chain uses TRBV5-5 and TRBJ2-7, with D perhaps matching TRBD2 (5 bases). Germline V gives CDR1 SGHKS, CDR2 YYEKEE (reference sequence). The V and J ends lost 0 bases and 6 bases respectively, with 10 bases between them. This CDR3 contains 13 residues. Written as DNA, the CDR3 is TGTGCCAGCAGCTTGGGAGGGCTCGGCGAGCAGTACTTC. It translates to CASSLGGLGEQYF.

This chain links TRBV18 with TRBJ2-7; D perhaps matches TRBD1 (6 bases). Germline loops: CDR1 KGHSH, CDR2 LQKENI. The germline V and J ends were trimmed by 3 bases and 3 bases, with 15 bases remaining between them. The CDR3 has 15 amino acids. The CDR3, as DNA: TGTGCCAGCTCACCCCCGGGCAGGGGTTACTACGAGCAGTACTTC. As protein: CASSPPGRGYYEQYF. Variable domain in full (rest from reference TRBV18 and TRBJ2-7): NAGVMQNPRHLVRRRGQEARLRCSPMKGHSHVYWYRQLPEEGLKFMVYLQKENIIDESGMPKERFSAEFPKEGPSILRIQQVVRGDSAAYFCASSPPGRGYYEQYFGPGTRLTVT.

This chain joins TRBV10-3 and TRBJ1-2; 9 bases agree with TRBD1. The junction had 6 bases not matched to a gene; V was cut back by 10 bases and J by 6 bases. Germline CDR1 reads ENHRY; CDR2 reads SYGVKD. The CDR3 runs to 12 residues. The CDR3 DNA reads as TGTGCCAGCAGCACAGGGGGCGATGGCTACACCTTC. Its translation is CASSTGGDGYTF.

V gene TRBV7-2 combines with J gene TRBJ1-4; D is perhaps TRBD1 (6 bases). There are 14 residues in the CDR3. Germline values: CDR1 SGHTA, CDR2 FQGNSA. The V gene lost 5 bases and the J gene lost 8 bases, with 15 bases spanning the gap. The CDR3 sequence: CASSLGTHIEKLFF. The CDR3 DNA sequence: TGTGCCAGCAGCCTCGGGACACATATCGAAAAACTGTTTTTT.

The V gene is TRBV18, the J gene TRBJ1-4, with 8 bases identical to TRBD1. V lost 3 bases, J lost 8 bases, and 8 bases stayed unmatched. Germline CDR1 is KGHSH and CDR2 is LQKENI. The CDR3 has 15 amino acids. CDR3 DNA sequence: TGTGCCAGCTCACCCGGACAGGGAGATGACGAAAAACTGTTTTTT. It is translated as CASSPGQGDDEKLFF.

The chain is built from TRBV4-2 and TRBJ2-5; a weak D match, TRBD2 (5 bases). V was trimmed by 2 bases and J by 5 bases, leaving 12 bases between them. Germline V gene lookup returns CDR1 LGHNA and CDR2 YNFKEQ. The CDR3 loop spans 14 amino acids. CDR3 region: CASSQSPPGETQYF. The DNA of the CDR3 is TGTGCCAGCAGCCAATCTCCTCCGGGGGAGACCCAGTACTTC.

This chain joins TRBV6-5 and TRBJ1-5, with 8 bases fitting TRBD1. Germline V CDR1 and CDR2: MNHEY, SVGAGI. The length of the CDR3 is 15 residues. V lost 4 bases to trimming and J lost 6 bases; unmatched junction nucleotides: 8. This chain's CDR3 is CASSSRGQGSQPQHF. The CDR3 DNA is TGTGCCAGCAGTTCACGAGGACAGGGAAGTCAGCCCCAGCATTTT.

V gene TRBV9 combines with J gene TRBJ2-1; TRBD2 aligns across 7 bases. CDR1 is SGDLS, CDR2 YYNGEE, per germline. V lost 4 bases and J lost 1; bases outside the gene matches: 2. CDR3 size: 14 residues. CDR3 nucleotide sequence: TGTGCCAGCAGCCCTAGCGGATCCTACAATGAGCAGTTCTTC. Its translation: CASSPSGSYNEQFF.

A few counts support this clone. The V gene is TRBV4-3, the J gene TRBJ1-5; perhaps TRBD1 as D (5 bases). The V end lost 0 bases, the J end lost 2 bases, and 5 bases lay between the germline ends. Germline assignment: CDR1 LGHNA and CDR2 YSLEER. The CDR3 contains 14 residues. CDR3 sequence reads: CASSQETGNQPQHF. Here the CDR3 DNA reads TGCGCCAGCAGCCAAGAGACAGGCAATCAGCCCCAGCATTTT.

V usage is TRBV9 and J usage is TRBJ2-1; the match to TRBD2 covers 12 bases. Unmatched junction bases numbered 10, after V lost 1 base and J lost 2 bases. The CDR3 totals 19 residues. The germline V gene encodes CDR1 SGDLS and CDR2 YYNGEE. CDR3 in DNA: TGTGCCAGCAGCGTACGACTAGCGGGGGCCATACAAACCTACAATGAGCAGTTCTTC. As protein: CASSVRLAGAIQTYNEQFF.

The J gene is TRBJ2-3, the V gene TRBV10-1; TRBD2 aligns across 10 bases. The CDR3 spans 14 residues. Trimming took 5 bases from V and 3 from J; bases not matched to a gene: 2. The germline V gene has CDR1 WNHNN and CDR2 SYGVQD (reference sequence). CDR3 DNA sequence: TGCGCCAGCAGTTTAGCGGGAGGAACAGATACGCAGTATTTT. Amino acid sequence: CASSLAGGTDTQYF.